This TCR beta chain was identified during a study of T cells in Graves' hyperthyroidism and ophthalmopathy. From RNA transcripts, TCR beta CDR3 regions were amplified. RT-PCR in the first round (using the HTBI primer set) targeted the TCR CDR3. TCRdb redid the calling of the multiplex PCR reads with MiXCR, one entry per CDR3 protein. The table lists about 600,000 distinct CDR3 sequences, about 14% of them singletons. Exclusions: uncontrolled infection, other autoimmune disease, pregnancy, lactation. The diagnostic basis comprised clinical symptoms, serum thyroxine and TRAb, thyroid ultrasound and orbital computed tomography. Study conclusions and caveats: Ophthalmopathy was predicted by the model a median of 6.5 months ahead of onset. The authors' 13 V-J model separated ophthalmopathy from stable hyperthyroidism.

This clonotype was counted many times. Its antigen is still unknown. What was sequenced was blood. This sequence originates from a woman aged 18-29 years with Graves' ophthalmopathy.

The CDR3 here is CSASSGVPNEKLFF. Here the CDR3 DNA reads TGCAGTGCTAGTTCGGGGGTGCCGAATGAAAAACTGTTTTTT. The chain is built from TRBV20-1 and TRBJ1-4, with D perhaps TRBD1 (5 bases). The CDR3 has 14 residues. The ends were cut back, 3 bases at V and 5 bases at J, with 13 bases in the middle. Germline-derived CDR1 and CDR2 are DFQATT and SNEGSKA (reference sequence).